The clone carrying this T cell receptor (beta chain) was counted only a few times. Its antigen is not known. The sample originates from a study of CD8 T cells in ankylosing spondylitis. There are 16 residues in the CDR3. V shed 5 bases, J shed 8 bases, and the junction held 13 bases outside the gene matches. Germline V gene data show CDR1 as KGHDR and CDR2 as SFDVKD. Overall study findings and caveats: Apparently characteristic of ankylosing spondylitis blood was a TCR beta motif (eight highly homologous variants).

TCRdb passed the 5' RACE reads through MiXCR, listing each CDR3 protein once. The data contain roughly 38,000 distinct CDR3 sequences, approximately 17% of them singletons. The chain uses TRBV24-1 and TRBJ1-4; 7 bases fit TRBD1. The sample consisted of blood. The clonotype comes from a male donor with ankylosing spondylitis or in good health (not recorded which). CDR3 amino acids: CATSAPPAQGVEKLFF. The CDR3 region has the DNA TGTGCCACCAGTGCCCCGCCCGCGCAGGGGGTGGAAAAACTGTTTTTT.